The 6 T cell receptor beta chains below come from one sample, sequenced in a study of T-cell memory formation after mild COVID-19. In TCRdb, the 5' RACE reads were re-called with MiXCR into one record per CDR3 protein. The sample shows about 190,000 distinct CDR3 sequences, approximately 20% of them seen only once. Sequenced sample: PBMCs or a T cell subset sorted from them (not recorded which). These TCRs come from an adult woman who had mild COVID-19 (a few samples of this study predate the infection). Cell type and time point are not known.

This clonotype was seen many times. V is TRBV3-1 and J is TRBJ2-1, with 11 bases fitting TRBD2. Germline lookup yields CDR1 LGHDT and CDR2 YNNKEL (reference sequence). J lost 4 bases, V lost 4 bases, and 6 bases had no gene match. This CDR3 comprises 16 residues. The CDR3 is CASSPLAGGQYNEQFF. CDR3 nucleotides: TGTGCCAGCAGCCCATTAGCGGGAGGGCAGTACAATGAGCAGTTCTTC.

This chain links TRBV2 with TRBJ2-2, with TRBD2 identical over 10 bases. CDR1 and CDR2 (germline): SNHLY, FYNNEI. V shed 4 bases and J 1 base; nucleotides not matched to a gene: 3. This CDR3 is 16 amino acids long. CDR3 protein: CASSVRTSGNTGELFF. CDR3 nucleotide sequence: TGTGCCAGCAGTGTTAGGACTAGCGGGAACACCGGGGAGCTGTTTTTT.

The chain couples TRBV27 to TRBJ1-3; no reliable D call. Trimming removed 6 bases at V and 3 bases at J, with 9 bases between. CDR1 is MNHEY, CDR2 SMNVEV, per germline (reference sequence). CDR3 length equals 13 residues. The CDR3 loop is CASSLNFGNTIYF. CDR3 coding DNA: TGTGCCAGCAGCCTGAATTTTGGAAACACCATATATTTT.

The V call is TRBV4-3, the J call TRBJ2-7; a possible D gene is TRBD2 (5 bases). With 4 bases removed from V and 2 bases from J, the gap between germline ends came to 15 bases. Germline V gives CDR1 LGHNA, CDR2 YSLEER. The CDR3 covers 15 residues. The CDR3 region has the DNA TGCGCCAGCAGCCTGCAACTGGACGGGACCTACGAGCAGTACTTC. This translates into CASSLQLDGTYEQYF.

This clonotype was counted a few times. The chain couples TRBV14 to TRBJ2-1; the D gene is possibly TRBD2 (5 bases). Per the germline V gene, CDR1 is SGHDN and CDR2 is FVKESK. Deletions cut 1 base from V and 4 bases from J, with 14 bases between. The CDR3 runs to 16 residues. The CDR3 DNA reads TGTGCCAGCAGCCAAGGAAAGGCGGGCCCGTACAATGAGCAGTTCTTC. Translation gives CASSQGKAGPYNEQFF. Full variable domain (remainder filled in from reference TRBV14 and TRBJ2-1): EAGVTQFPSHSVIEKGQTVTLRCDPISGHDNLYWYRRVMGKEIKFLLHFVKESKQDESGMPNNRFLAERTGGTYSTLKVQPAELEDSGVYFCASSQGKAGPYNEQFFGPGTRLTVL.

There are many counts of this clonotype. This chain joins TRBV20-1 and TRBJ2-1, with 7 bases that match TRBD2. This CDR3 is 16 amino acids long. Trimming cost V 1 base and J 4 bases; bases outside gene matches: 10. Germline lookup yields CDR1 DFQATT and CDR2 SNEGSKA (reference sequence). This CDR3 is CSARVAGVRRYNEQFF. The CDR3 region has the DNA TGCAGTGCTAGAGTCGCGGGAGTTCGAAGATACAATGAGCAGTTCTTC.